Presented here are 9 T cell receptor beta chains from one specimen sequenced in a study of cytomegalovirus exposure and HLA in healthy donors. TCRdb's table, derived via immunoSEQ multiplex PCR, lists solely in-frame clones and lacks some. Among fewer than 200,000 clones, 70% to 90% were seen once, and the ten largest hold 2% to 2.5%. Input material: PBMCs. These receptors were taken from a woman between 18 and 30 years old in good health and CMV-seronegative.

This clone was observed a single time. CDR3 in DNA: TGTGCTAGTGGTTTGGTACATCGGGAGGAGACCCAGTACTTC. It codes for CASGLVHREETQYF. The rearrangement links TRBV12-5 to TRBJ2-5, with D maybe TRBD2 (6 bases). Germline loops: CDR1 LGHNT, CDR2 FRNRAP. This CDR3 has 14 amino acids. The V end was cut by 0 bases, the J end by 5 bases, with 10 bases between.

The chain joins TRBV7-9 to TRBJ2-2, with D tentatively TRBD2 (5 bases). CDR1 and CDR2 from the germline V gene are SEHNR and FQNEAQ (reference sequence). The V end lost 0 bases, the J end lost 7 bases, and 15 bases lay between the germline ends. The length of the CDR3 is 16 residues. Here the CDR3 DNA reads TGTGCCAGCAGCTTAGCCCTGGGGAGAAACCACGGGGAGCTGTTTTTT. Protein: CASSLALGRNHGELFF. Full variable domain (rest looked up from reference TRBV7-9 and TRBJ2-2): DTGVSQNPRHKITKRGQNVTFRCDPISEHNRLYWYRQTLGQGPEFLTYFQNEAQLEKSRLLSDRFSAERPKGSFSTLEIQRTEQGDSAMYLCASSLALGRNHGELFFGEGSRLTVL.

This chain joins TRBV13 and TRBJ2-7, with a tentative D call TRBD1 (6 bases). V dropped 3 bases and J dropped 2 bases, with 11 bases sitting between them. CDR3 length equals 14 residues. Per germline, CDR1 PRHDT and CDR2 FYEKMQ (reference sequence). The CDR3 loop reads CASSLRGTPYEQYF. As DNA, the CDR3 is TGTGCCAGCAGCTTGAGGGGGACCCCCTACGAGCAGTACTTC. The variable domain in full, completed from reference TRBV13 and TRBJ2-7, reads AAGVIQSPRHLIKEKRETATLKCYPIPRHDTVYWYQQGPGQDPQFLISFYEKMQSDKGSIPDRFSAQQFSDYHSELNMSSLELGDSALYFCASSLRGTPYEQYFGPGTRLTVT.

This clone was detected only once. The genes are TRBV19 and TRBJ2-7, with D perhaps matching TRBD1 (6 bases). V gave up 3 bases and J gave up 6 bases, with 12 bases separating them. CDR3 size: 13 residues. Germline V gene sequence: CDR1 LNHDA, CDR2 SQIVND (reference sequence). The CDR3, as DNA: TGTGCCAGTAGTATCAAACCCAGGGGCGAGCAGTACTTC. This sequence encodes CASSIKPRGEQYF.

The chain links TRBV5-8 to TRBJ2-7; TRBD2 might be the D (5 bases). In germline, CDR1 is SGHTS, CDR2 YDEGEE. V lost 0 bases and J lost 4, with 8 bases in between. The CDR3 runs 13 residues. The chain's CDR3 is CASSLAEGYEQYF. The CDR3 coding sequence is TGTGCCAGCAGCTTGGCCGAGGGATACGAGCAGTACTTC.

The chain recombines TRBV19 with TRBJ2-3; 10 bases align to TRBD2. This CDR3 region has 15 residues. V lost 10 bases, J lost 6 bases, and 13 bases stayed unmatched. Looked up from germline, CDR1 is LNHDA and CDR2 is SQIVND (reference sequence). DNA of the CDR3: TGTGCCACGAGGACCCTAGCGGGAGTTCCGGATACGCAGTATTTT. Protein product: CATRTLAGVPDTQYF.

This chain uses TRBV7-6 with TRBJ1-2, with TRBD1 as a possible D gene (5 bases). Per the germline V gene, CDR1 is SGHVS and CDR2 is FNYEAQ. The CDR3 consists of 16 residues. Trimming stripped 0 bases from V and 2 bases from J, with 13 bases between. CDR3 in amino acids: CASSLAVPRENYGYTF. The CDR3 DNA reads as TGTGCCAGCAGCTTAGCGGTCCCCAGGGAAAACTATGGCTACACCTTC.

CDR3 protein: CAISLLSGPHSYEQYF. Here the CDR3 DNA reads TGTGCCATCAGTTTACTTAGCGGACCTCACTCCTACGAGCAGTACTTC. The chain recombines TRBV10-3 with TRBJ2-7, with a possible D match to TRBD2 (6 bases). This CDR3 comprises 16 residues. The ends were cut back, 5 bases at V and 0 bases at J, with 17 bases in the middle. Germline V CDR1 and CDR2: ENHRY, SYGVKD.

The chain carries TRBV7-6 and TRBJ1-3, with a possible D match to TRBD1 (5 bases). The CDR3 covers 16 residues. From germline, CDR1 is SGHVS and CDR2 FNYEAQ. V lost 1 base and J 2 bases, leaving 12 bases between the germline ends. The chain's CDR3 is CASSLDGGRTGNTIYF. CDR3 sequence (DNA): TGTGCCAGCAGCTTAGACGGGGGAAGAACTGGAAACACCATATATTTT. Full variable domain (missing parts from reference TRBV7-6 and TRBJ1-3): GAGVSQSPRYKVTKRGQDVALRCDPISGHVSLYWYRQALGQGPEFLTYFNYEAQQDKSGLPNDRFSAERPEGSISTLTIQRTEQRDSAMYRCASSLDGGRTGNTIYFGEGSWLTVV.